The clone carrying this T cell receptor beta chain was recorded once. The data are from a study of T cell changes during pregnancy in multiple sclerosis. This CDR3 is 15 amino acids long. Between the trimmed V and J ends, which lost 0 bases and 4 bases, there was a span of 14 bases. Germline V lookup: CDR1 SGDLS, CDR2 YYNGEE. Assay used: immunoSEQ multiplex PCR; TCRdb lists only in-frame clones, some missing. The repertoire holds 50,000 to 70,000 clones, with about nine tenths as singletons. J is TRBJ2-7 and V is TRBV9; TRBD1 is a possible D gene (5 bases). The starting material was peripheral blood, obtained after pregnancy. The TCR comes from a female donor in good health, enrolled as a control in a pregnancy study. This CDR3 reads CASSVDGTGFYEQYF. CDR3 DNA: TGTGCCAGCAGCGTAGACGGAACAGGTTTTTACGAGCAGTACTTC.